This TCR beta chain emerged from a study of blood T cell repertoires in COVID-19. Across the whole study: The origin of the acute and convalescent COVID-19 samples was the United States, Italy and Spain. PBMCs, B-cell-depleted T cells, or T cells provided the cDNA or gDNA that made up the material.

Authors' processing steps: Amplifying reference gene primers gave estimates of nucleated cell counts. Clones were read by immunoSEQ multiplex PCR, and TCRdb kept only the in-frame ones, dropping some. V, J and clone size were drawn from that table, and D and trimming were deduced from the DNA. The sample yields about 200,000 clones, about 90% seen once. Source material: peripheral blood. This TCR derives from a man aged 18-30 years with active or convalescent COVID-19.

For the CDR3, the DNA is TGTGCCAGTAGTATAGTACAGTCGAACACTGAAGCTTTCTTT. Translating gives CASSIVQSNTEAFF. The V call is TRBV19, the J call TRBJ1-1; no definite D call. V was clipped by 1 base and J by 1 base, with 7 bases between them. CDR1 is LNHDA, CDR2 SQIVND, per germline (reference sequence). The CDR3 spans 14 residues.